This T cell receptor beta chain was found in a study of blood T cell repertoires in COVID-19. Study context: Acute and convalescent COVID-19 samples came from the United States, Italy and Spain. T cells, B-cell-depleted T cells, or PBMCs supplied cDNA or gDNA.

As handled by the study authors: Estimated nucleated cell counts came from reference gene primer amplification. The assay was immunoSEQ multiplex PCR, and TCRdb's table has in-frame clones only and misses some. That table is the source of V, J and clone size, and D and trimming were worked out from the DNA. The data show tens of thousands of clones, with 65% to 90% seen just once and 44% held by the top ten. Germline CDR1 is ENHRY and CDR2 is SYGVKD. V lost 6 bases to trimming and J lost 5 bases, with 14 bases between them. This CDR3 contains 14 residues. The rearrangement uses TRBV10-3 and TRBJ2-1; D may be TRBD1 (6 bases). This TCR came from a man at least 80 years old with acute or convalescent COVID-19. Sequences were obtained from peripheral blood. The DNA for the CDR3 is TGTGCCATCAGAGGACAGCTTTTGGACAATGAGCAGTTCTTC. Translated, it gives CAIRGQLLDNEQFF.